A selection of T cell receptor beta chains follows, all from one sample in a study of T cells in Graves' hyperthyroidism and ophthalmopathy. Via MiXCR, TCRdb re-called the multiplex PCR reads, giving one row per CDR3 protein. This sample carries hundreds of thousands of distinct CDR3 sequences, around a third of them seen once, and the ten largest clones take around a third. The sequenced sample consisted of blood. These receptors came from a woman between 40 and 50 years old with Graves' hyperthyroidism. Both conserved end residues are trimmed from each CDR3. D genes are given only for firm matches. Clone sizes are given selectively: once, few, many, or a class where the clone is expanded.

V,size,D,J,CDR3
TRBV10-1,-,TRBD1,TRBJ2-7,ASSVQGAKYEQY
TRBV10-3,-,-,TRBJ1-2,AISESRGDYGYT
TRBV24-1,many,TRBD1,TRBJ1-2,ATSDLEQGYGYT
TRBV9,-,-,TRBJ2-5,ASSASGTPGEGQY
TRBV7-9,many,-,TRBJ2-7,ASSYDTFSYEQY
TRBV7-9,many,-,TRBJ1-4,ASIRSGLGEKLF
TRBV12-3/TRBV12-4,few,-,TRBJ2-5,ASSLGPGDRETQY
TRBV24-1,many,TRBD1,TRBJ1-5,ATSERDRDLFQPQH
TRBV14,-,TRBD2,TRBJ2-7,ASSPTNKRGLSYEQY
TRBV29-1,-,TRBD1,TRBJ1-1,SVEGDRLNTEAF
TRBV11-2,few,-,TRBJ1-2,ASSALFGGLNYGYT
TRBV9,many,-,TRBJ1-4,ASSTLASNNEKLF
TRBV7-9,many,-,TRBJ1-1,ASSLASILGTEAF
TRBV7-2,many,-,TRBJ2-7,ASSLGRTSSYEQY
TRBV20-1,few,-,TRBJ2-5,SASDSEGTGQETQY
TRBV5-1,few,TRBD1,TRBJ2-7,ASTPRTGPSYEQY
TRBV7-8,-,TRBD1,TRBJ2-1,ASSPPWTGSSYNEQF
TRBV7-6,few,-,TRBJ2-7,ASSPLEDRPYEQY
TRBV7-9,many,-,TRBJ1-6,ASSLLGSPLH
TRBV28,-,TRBD1,TRBJ2-7,ASGTEDTYEQY
TRBV2,-,-,TRBJ2-6,ARADSSGANVLT
TRBV12-3/TRBV12-4,once,TRBD1,TRBJ1-2,ASSPRGTGHYYGYT
TRBV7-3,few,TRBD2,TRBJ2-2,ASSLRGLAGNTGELF
TRBV4-1,-,TRBD1,TRBJ2-7,ASSQGDRGAHEQY
TRBV6-5,-,TRBD2,TRBJ2-5,ASSPVRLARLETQY
TRBV12-3/TRBV12-4,many,TRBD1,TRBJ1-2,ASSPTGGPNYGYT
TRBV5-1,-,-,TRBJ1-2,ASSIGPGEHGYT
TRBV25-1,-,-,TRBJ2-5,ASSPIAGGREETQC
TRBV19,many,-,TRBJ2-2,ASSGTGNTGELF
TRBV2,-,-,TRBJ1-3,ASSYSRSSWGVAGNTIY
TRBV12-3/TRBV12-4,-,TRBD2,TRBJ2-2,ASSLPGLAVAEELF
TRBV7-2,-,TRBD1,TRBJ2-2,ASRITGGATGELF
TRBV20-1,-,-,TRBJ1-1,SARSGVTEAF
TRBV25-1,-,-,TRBJ2-7,ASSENGPTYEQY
TRBV3-1,-,-,TRBJ1-1,ASSQDWGRTEAF
TRBV10-3,many,TRBD1,TRBJ1-5,ATHRGPNQPQH
TRBV10-3,few,-,TRBJ1-3,ASSYGGLSGNTIY
TRBV19,few,TRBD1,TRBJ1-5,ASSGTGRRGNQPQH
TRBV19,-,TRBD2,TRBJ2-5,ASRVRGREETQY
TRBV9,many,-,TRBJ1-1,ASSVAGNVEAF
TRBV16,many,-,TRBJ1-5,ASSQSPTDQPQH
TRBV11-3,-,TRBD1,TRBJ1-4,ASREPGQGNEKLF